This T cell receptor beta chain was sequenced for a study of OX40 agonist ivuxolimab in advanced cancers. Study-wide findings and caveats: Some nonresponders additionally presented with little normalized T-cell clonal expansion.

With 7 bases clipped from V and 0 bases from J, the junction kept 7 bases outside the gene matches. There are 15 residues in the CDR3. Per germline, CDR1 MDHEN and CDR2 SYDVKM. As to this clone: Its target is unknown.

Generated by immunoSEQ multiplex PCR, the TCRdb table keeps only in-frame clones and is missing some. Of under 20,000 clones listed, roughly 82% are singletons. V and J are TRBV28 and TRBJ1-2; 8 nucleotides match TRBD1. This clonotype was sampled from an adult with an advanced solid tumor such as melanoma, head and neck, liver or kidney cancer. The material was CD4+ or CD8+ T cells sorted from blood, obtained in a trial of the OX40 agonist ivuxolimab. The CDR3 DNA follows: TGTGCCAGCACCTTCGGGACAGGTTCTAACTATGGCTACACCTTC. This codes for CASTFGTGSNYGYTF.